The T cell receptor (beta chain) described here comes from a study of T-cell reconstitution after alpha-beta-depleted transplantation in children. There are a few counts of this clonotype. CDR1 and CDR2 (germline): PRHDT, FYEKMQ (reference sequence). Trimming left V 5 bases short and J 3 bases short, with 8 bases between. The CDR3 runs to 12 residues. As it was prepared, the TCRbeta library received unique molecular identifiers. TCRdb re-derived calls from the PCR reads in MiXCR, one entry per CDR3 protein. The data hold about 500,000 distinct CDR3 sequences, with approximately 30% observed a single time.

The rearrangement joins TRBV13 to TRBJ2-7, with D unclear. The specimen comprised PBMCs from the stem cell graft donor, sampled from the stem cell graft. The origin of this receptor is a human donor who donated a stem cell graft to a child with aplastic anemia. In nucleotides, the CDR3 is TGTGCCAGCAGCAACGAGCTCTACGAGCAGTACTTC. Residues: CASSNELYEQYF.